The source of this TCR beta chain is a study of cytomegalovirus exposure and HLA in healthy donors. Amplification used 60 Vbeta primers and 13 Jbeta primers. Sequencing used immunoSEQ multiplex PCR; TCRdb keeps in-frame clones, though not all of them. The table lists 150,000 to 200,000 clones, about three quarters of them singletons. CDR3 length: 14 residues. V was clipped by 1 base and J by 1 base; unmatched bases: 2. Germline V gene sequence: CDR1 SGHNT, CDR2 YYREEE (reference sequence). General observations from the study: A link between a missense DCLRE1C variant and TCR beta V- and J-gene trimming emerged from a later analysis.

Regarding this clone: Antigen unknown. The same CDR3 can be traced to other DNA sequences in this sample.

This chain joins TRBV5-4 and TRBJ2-7, with 7 bases lining up with TRBD2. What was sequenced was PBMCs. This receptor was identified in a woman aged 60-75 years in good health and CMV-seropositive. The CDR3 DNA reads TGTGCCAGCAGCTTGCCCGGGGGGTCCTACGAGCAGTACTTC. Translation gives CASSLPGGSYEQYF.